The 25 T cell receptor beta chains listed next were all sequenced from one sample in a study of T cell repertoires in cytomegalovirus infection (dated 2019 in TCRdb). Which antigens these TCRs recognize remains unknown. According to the study, the label for this sample's treatment or condition signals: in vitro stimulation with specific CMV peptide epitopes to enrich CMV-specific T cells. For sequencing, an Illumina HiSeq 1500 was employed. TCRdb reprocessed the public reads (quality trimming at Q25 with fastp, clone calling with MiXCR) and kept in-frame beta chains. Every entry covers one CDR3 protein and lists the most common genes and DNA from its rows. Present in this sample are about 830,000 distinct CDR3 sequences, about 31% of which were seen just once. Jointly, the top ten make up around 11% of the sample. The material was cultured CD8+ T cells from PBMCs, obtained from culture after CMV antigen stimulation. These receptors were collected from a human donor in good health (CMV status not recorded). Some clones in this sample may be carry-over from other donors' samples.

This clonotype has more than one count but fewer than ten. The genes are TRBV12-3 or TRBV12-4 and TRBJ2-2; D call uncertain. Trimming removed 1 base at V and 4 bases at J, with 10 bases between. There are 15 residues in the CDR3. CDR3 sequence (DNA): TGTGCCAGCAGTTTAGGCGGATTGATCACCGGGGAGCTGTTTTTT. This sequence encodes CASSLGGLITGELFF.

The V gene is TRBV5-6, the J gene TRBJ2-1; D is uncertain. Trimming took 0 bases from V and 3 from J, leaving 13 bases between them. Germline CDR1 reads SGHDT; CDR2 reads YYEEEE. CDR3 length: 16 amino acids. CDR3 sequence: CASSLDSRSFYNEQFF. In DNA form, the CDR3 reads TGTGCCAGCAGCTTGGACAGTCGTTCCTTCTACAATGAGCAGTTCTTC.

This clonotype was observed a handful of times. The J gene is TRBJ2-7, the V gene TRBV6-2 or TRBV6-3; tentative D call: TRBD2 (5 bases). V was cut by 7 bases and J by 0 bases, with 13 bases left in between. This CDR3 comprises 14 residues. Germline V lookup: CDR1 MNHEY, CDR2 SVGEGT. CDR3 amino acids: CASTLQRDSYEQYF. The DNA for the CDR3 is TGTGCCAGCACCCTCCAACGGGACTCCTACGAGCAGTACTTC.

At least ten counts were recorded for this clonotype. The gene calls are TRBV7-2 and TRBJ1-5, with D uncertain. The V end was cut by 4 bases, the J end by 7 bases, with 17 bases between. Germline CDR1 and CDR2: SGHTA and FQGNSA. The CDR3 is 15 amino acids. CDR3 residues: CASSSVPLGGQPQHF. CDR3 DNA: TGTGCCAGCAGCTCGGTCCCTTTGGGCGGACAGCCCCAGCATTTT.

This clonotype was observed a handful of times. This sequence joins TRBV23-1 and TRBJ2-3; D perhaps matches TRBD1 (6 bases). TRBV23-1 is an open reading frame, and its role is uncertain. This CDR3 contains 18 residues. Deletions cut 1 base from V and 7 bases from J, with 24 bases between. CDR3 in amino acids: CASSQLGAKGALHNTQYF. The DNA for the CDR3 is TGCGCCAGCAGTCAATTGGGGGCCAAAGGGGCCCTTCACAATACGCAGTATTTT.

The chain joins TRBV6-5 to TRBJ2-7; TRBD1 matches at 7 bases. After removal of 6 bases from V and 4 bases from J, the junction contained 9 bases not matched to a gene. The CDR3 is 14 amino acids. Germline loops: CDR1 MNHEY, CDR2 SVGAGI. The CDR3 DNA sequence: TGTGCCAGCAGACCTCCTGGACAGGTATACGAGCAGTACTTC. Translation: CASRPPGQVYEQYF.

This clonotype came up a few times. The junction differs from germline at one of its ends, possibly a read error. J is TRBJ1-2 and V is TRBV12-3 or TRBV12-4; D gene unclear. CDR3 length: 12 residues. The CDR3 protein is CASSLDGEGGSF. The CDR3 DNA is TGTGCCAGCAGCCTCGACGGGGAGGGAGGATCCTTC.

In this sample, this clonotype turned up a few times. The chain recombines TRBV7-9 with TRBJ1-3; weak D call: TRBD1 (5 bases). This CDR3 comprises 16 residues. Trimming stripped 6 bases from V and 0 bases from J, with 15 bases between. Germline V gene sequence: CDR1 SEHNR, CDR2 FQNEAQ (reference sequence). CDR3 sequence (DNA): TGTGCCAGCAGTTTCCAGGGTCTCAGCTCTGGAAACACCATATATTTT. Translating gives CASSFQGLSSGNTIYF.

This clonotype was detected a few times. The chain joins TRBV7-6 to TRBJ2-1, with D possibly being TRBD2 (6 bases). The germline V and J ends were trimmed by 1 base and 4 bases, with 11 bases remaining between them. Germline V gene lookup returns CDR1 SGHVS and CDR2 FNYEAQ. The CDR3 spans 15 residues. CDR3 residues: CASSLEGLIYNEQFF. In DNA form, the CDR3 reads TGTGCCAGCAGCTTAGAGGGACTCATTTACAATGAGCAGTTCTTC.

The chain employs TRBV7-9 and TRBJ1-1, with unresolved D. The CDR3 loop spans 13 amino acids. V was cut by 5 bases and J by 5 bases, with 12 bases left in between. Germline V gene sequence: CDR1 SEHNR, CDR2 FQNEAQ (reference sequence). The CDR3 reads CASSDRARTEAFF. As DNA, the CDR3 is TGTGCCAGCAGCGATAGAGCTAGGACTGAAGCTTTCTTT.

The V gene is TRBV28, the J gene TRBJ1-1; D might be TRBD1 (6 bases). The germline V gene encodes CDR1 MDHEN and CDR2 SYDVKM. This CDR3 is 15 amino acids long. V was clipped by 7 bases and J by 1 base, with 16 bases between them. CDR3 amino acids: CASTTRGTTNTEAFF. The DNA for the CDR3 is TGTGCCAGCACCACCCGTGGGACAACGAACACTGAAGCTTTCTTT.

The chain employs TRBV4-3 and TRBJ1-2; D may be TRBD1 (5 bases). Germline V gives CDR1 LGHNA, CDR2 YSLEER. CDR3 size: 14 residues. Trimming removed 5 bases at V and 5 bases at J, with 15 bases between. The CDR3 sequence is CASSLRWGGYGYTF. DNA of the CDR3: TGCGCCAGCAGCTTGCGTTGGGGGGGTTATGGCTACACCTTC.

The V call is TRBV12-3 or TRBV12-4, the J call TRBJ2-1; D ambiguous. The CDR3 has 11 amino acids. V lost 1 base and J lost 8, with 3 bases in between. The DNA for the CDR3 is TGTGCCAGCAGTTTAGTCCATGAGCAGTTCTTC. It translates to CASSLVHEQFF.

This chain uses TRBV6-5 with TRBJ1-1; 7 positions agree with TRBD1. J lost 3 bases, V lost 1 base, and 2 bases had no gene match. Germline CDR1 reads MNHEY; CDR2 reads SVGAGI. The CDR3 has 14 amino acids. As DNA, the CDR3 is TGTGCCAGCAGTTACTTCGGGACAGACACTGAAGCTTTCTTT. Translation gives CASSYFGTDTEAFF.

This chain uses TRBV19 with TRBJ1-5; D not certain. The germline V gene encodes CDR1 LNHDA and CDR2 SQIVND (reference sequence). The germline V and J ends were trimmed by 4 bases and 7 bases, with 8 bases remaining between them. The CDR3 runs to 12 residues. The CDR3 loop reads CASSTSGQPQHF. The CDR3 region has the DNA TGTGCCAGTAGTACGTCCGGACAGCCCCAGCATTTT.

V usage is TRBV5-1 and J usage is TRBJ2-7, with TRBD2 as a possible D gene (6 bases). Trimming cost V 4 bases and J 3 bases, with 17 bases left between them. Germline values: CDR1 SGHRS, CDR2 YFSETQ. CDR3 size: 15 residues. CDR3 protein: CASSELPGAHYEQYV. DNA of the CDR3: TGCGCCAGCAGCGAGCTTCCGGGAGCGCACTACGAGCAGTACGTC.

This clonotype was observed many times. The chain is built from TRBV7-2 and TRBJ1-2; D is undetermined. The ends were cut back, 0 bases at V and 0 bases at J, with 8 bases in the middle. Germline V lookup: CDR1 SGHTA, CDR2 FQGNSA. The length of the CDR3 is 15 residues. The CDR3 DNA reads as TGTGCCAGCAGCTTAGCAGGGCTAGCTAACTATGGCTACACCTTC. Protein product: CASSLAGLANYGYTF.

A note on this clonotype: At one boundary the junction diverges from the germline segment, which might be a read error. J is TRBJ2-7 and V is TRBV10-3, with 8 nucleotides matching TRBD1. CDR3 length: 12 residues. The V gene's germline CDR1 is ENHRY and CDR2 SYGVKD. CDR3 bases: TGTGCCATCATGGTGCGGACAGGGTTATGGCACTTC. Its translation: CAIMVRTGLWHF.

This rearrangement joins TRBV9 to TRBJ2-1, with TRBD2 identical over 7 bases. Germline CDR1 reads SGDLS; CDR2 reads YYNGEE. The CDR3 consists of 13 residues. Losses at the gene ends were 3 bases for V and 9 bases for J; bases not matched to a gene: 6. CDR3: CASSAGLVSEQFF. CDR3 DNA: TGTGCCAGCAGCGCTGGACTAGTTAGTGAGCAGTTCTTC.

The chain uses TRBV27 and TRBJ1-4, with unresolved D. In germline, CDR1 is MNHEY, CDR2 SMNVEV (reference sequence). V gave up 0 bases and J gave up 8 bases, with 16 bases separating them. The length of the CDR3 is 16 residues. CDR3: CASSLSSRIVDEKLFF. The CDR3 bases are TGTGCCAGCAGTTTATCTTCCAGGATAGTTGACGAAAAACTGTTTTTT.

This clonotype has more than one count but fewer than ten. The V gene is TRBV5-1, the J gene TRBJ2-2; no firm D call. Germline V gene data show CDR1 as SGHRS and CDR2 as YFSETQ. This CDR3 has 15 residues. V dropped 0 bases and J dropped 6 bases, with 12 bases sitting between them. The CDR3 loop reads CASSLDPGVAGELFF. The CDR3 DNA reads as TGCGCCAGCAGCTTGGATCCAGGCGTGGCCGGGGAGCTGTTTTTT.

The chain combines TRBV7-9 with TRBJ1-1; 9 positions match TRBD1. Losses at the gene ends were 5 bases for V and 1 base for J; bases not matched to a gene: 2. This CDR3 is built from 14 residues. The germline V gene encodes CDR1 SEHNR and CDR2 FQNEAQ (reference sequence). The CDR3 sequence: CASSNRGRNTEAFF. CDR3 nucleotide sequence: TGTGCCAGCAGCAACAGGGGGCGGAACACTGAAGCTTTCTTT.

The chain combines TRBV19 with TRBJ2-1; 9 nucleotides agree with TRBD2. V shed 5 bases and J 9 bases; nucleotides not matched to a gene: 11. CDR1 and CDR2 from the germline V gene are LNHDA and SQIVND (reference sequence). The CDR3 consists of 15 residues. CDR3 sequence (DNA): TGTGCCAGTAGTCCGCTAGCGGGGCCGGGGGTTGAGCAGTTCTTC. It codes for CASSPLAGPGVEQFF.

This clonotype was observed many times. J is TRBJ1-6 and V is TRBV7-6; no definite D call. This CDR3 has 15 amino acids. Deletions cut 5 bases from V and 0 bases from J, with 8 bases between. From germline, CDR1 is SGHVS and CDR2 FNYEAQ. The CDR3 spells CASSLQSSYNSPLHF. CDR3 DNA sequence: TGTGCCAGCAGCCTACAGAGCTCCTATAATTCACCCCTCCACTTT.

This clonotype occurred many times. This chain links TRBV6-1 with TRBJ1-1; possible D gene TRBD1, 5 bases. The length of the CDR3 is 14 residues. Germline values: CDR1 MNHNS, CDR2 SASEGT. V was trimmed by 3 bases and J by 0 bases, leaving 8 bases between them. The CDR3: CASSDPGMNTEAFF. DNA for the CDR3: TGTGCCAGCAGTGATCCAGGGATGAACACTGAAGCTTTCTTT.